This T cell receptor (beta chain) was documented in a study of blood T cell repertoires in COVID-19. Study overall: Collection of acute and convalescent COVID-19 samples took place in the United States, Italy and Spain. From T cells, B-cell-depleted T cells, or PBMCs came the material, which was cDNA or gDNA.

How the authors handled the data: Cell counts per sample came from amplifying reference gene primers. Libraries were prepared by immunoSEQ multiplex PCR; TCRdb keeps only in-frame clonotypes and omits some of them. V and J calls plus clone size are reproduced from that table; the DNA served to infer D and trimming. The sample includes 300,000 to 350,000 clones, about 90% of them seen just once. Followed over time, Seattle patients had been enrolled while infection was active. In germline, CDR1 is SGDLS, CDR2 YYNGEE. V dropped 0 bases and J dropped 6; count of bases not matched to a gene: 6. The CDR3 loop spans 14 amino acids.

The sample comprised peripheral blood. The TCR originated in a woman in her seventies with COVID-19, enrolled during active disease. The chain combines TRBV9 with TRBJ2-7, with TRBD1 matching over 7 bases. CDR3 loop: CASSVEQGFSEQYF. The CDR3 DNA is TGTGCCAGCAGCGTAGAACAGGGGTTCTCCGAGCAGTACTTC.